The 27 T cell receptor beta chains below come from one sample, sequenced in a study of T cell clonotyping in hematopoietic cell transplantation. Noted time point: recipient sample about 28 days before transplant, after cytoreduction. The data were produced by immunoSEQ multiplex PCR, yet TCRdb's version contains in-frame clones alone and is incomplete. This sample has around 26,000 clones; about four fifths occur once, and the top ten carry around 1.8%. The input for sequencing was peripheral blood mononuclear cells, taken before stem cell transplant. The receptors come from a man aged 40-50 years with acute myeloid leukemia. Some clones in this sample may be carry-over from other donors' samples.

The chain recombines TRBV30 with TRBJ1-2; 8 bases agree with TRBD1. This CDR3 comprises 15 residues. The V gene's germline CDR1 is GTSNPN and CDR2 SVGIG (reference sequence). With 0 bases clipped from V and 4 bases from J, the junction kept 7 bases outside the gene matches. CDR3 bases: TGTGCCTGGAGTGTACAGGCAGGGGGCAGCTATGGCTACACCTTC. Its protein is CAWSVQAGGSYGYTF.

The chain carries TRBV5-1 and TRBJ2-1; TRBD2 agrees at 10 bases. The V segment lost 0 bases and the J segment 9 bases; nucleotides outside the gene matches: 9. Germline loops: CDR1 SGHRS, CDR2 YFSETQ. CDR3 size: 16 residues. CDR3 residues: CASSLGSSSGRGEQFF. The CDR3 nucleotides are TGCGCCAGCAGCTTGGGCTCATCTAGCGGGAGAGGTGAGCAGTTCTTC. Complete variable domain (other parts from reference TRBV5-1 and TRBJ2-1): KAGVTQTPRYLIKTRGQQVTLSCSPISGHRSVSWYQQTPGQGLQFLFEYFSETQRNKGNFPGRFSGRQFSNSRSEMNVSTLELGDSALYLCASSLGSSSGRGEQFFGPGTRLTVL.

This rearrangement joins TRBV5-1 to TRBJ1-2, with D unresolved. The CDR3 runs to 13 residues. Germline CDR1 SGHRS, CDR2 YFSETQ. V lost 0 bases to trimming and J lost 4 bases, with 7 bases between them. CDR3 nucleotide sequence: TGCGCCAGCAGCTTGGAACCAGGCTATGGCTACACCTTC. Encoded protein: CASSLEPGYGYTF.

The chain employs TRBV25-1 and TRBJ1-1, with TRBD1 as a possible D gene (6 bases). Trimming took 5 bases from V and 9 from J, leaving 16 bases between them. CDR1 is MGHDK and CDR2 is SYGVNS in the germline V gene. This CDR3 is built from 13 residues. As DNA, the CDR3 is TGTGCCAGCAGTACTCAGGGGCCGAATCAAGCTTTCTTT. Protein sequence: CASSTQGPNQAFF.

This chain links TRBV5-4 with TRBJ2-2; no reliable D call. Germline V gives CDR1 SGHNT, CDR2 YYREEE (reference sequence). Trimming shortened V by 4 bases and J by 6 bases, and 16 bases separated the two germline ends. The length of the CDR3 is 15 residues. The CDR3 spells CASSTGVTAPGELFF. DNA for the CDR3: TGTGCCAGCAGCACTGGGGTAACAGCCCCCGGGGAGCTGTTTTTT.

The chain has TRBV6-1 and TRBJ2-1, with a possible D match to TRBD1 (5 bases). Looked up from germline, CDR1 is MNHNS and CDR2 is SASEGT. The V and J ends lost 5 bases and 7 bases respectively, with 12 bases between them. The CDR3 has 13 residues. The CDR3 region has the DNA TGTGCCAGCAGTTGGGGCCAGCGAAATGAGCAGTTCTTC. Translation gives CASSWGQRNEQFF.

The chain combines TRBV5-4 with TRBJ2-7; no clear D. The CDR3 covers 12 residues. V lost 4 bases, J lost 4 bases, and 9 bases lay in between. CDR1 and CDR2 from the germline V gene are SGHNT and YYREEE (reference sequence). Here the CDR3 reads CASSRDEYEQYF. The CDR3 DNA reads as TGTGCCAGCAGCCGTGATGAATACGAGCAGTACTTC.

V usage is TRBV7-3 and J usage is TRBJ1-1; D gene unclear. This CDR3 comprises 13 residues. Germline CDR1 is SGHTA and CDR2 is FQGTGA. V lost 2 bases and J lost 3, with 7 bases in between. Here the CDR3 DNA reads TGTGCCAGCAGCTTAGCGACGGACACTGAAGCTTTCTTT. Translated, it gives CASSLATDTEAFF. The full variable domain, with the rest looked up from reference TRBV7-3 and TRBJ1-1, is GAGVSQTPSNKVTEKGKYVELRCDPISGHTALYWYRQSLGQGPEFLIYFQGTGAADDSGLPNDRFFAVRPEGSVSTLKIQRTERGDSAVYLCASSLATDTEAFFGQGTRLTVV.

This rearrangement joins TRBV2 to TRBJ1-1, with a tentative D call TRBD1 (6 bases). The CDR3 extends over 13 amino acids. Trimming took off 2 bases at V and 11 bases at J, with 15 bases between the two ends. Germline CDR1 SNHLY, CDR2 FYNNEI. The CDR3 spells CASSEKVGQRAFF. The CDR3 DNA follows: TGTGCCAGCAGTGAAAAGGTTGGACAGAGGGCTTTCTTT.

This rearrangement joins TRBV5-6 to TRBJ2-7; TRBD2 might be the D (5 bases). Trimming cost V 1 base and J 5 bases, with 16 bases left between them. Germline V lookup: CDR1 SGHDT, CDR2 YYEEEE. CDR3 size: 15 residues. The chain's CDR3 is CASSLTILGKDEQYF. The CDR3 DNA sequence: TGTGCCAGCAGCTTGACCATACTAGGAAAAGACGAGCAGTACTTC. Combining the CDR3 with reference TRBV5-6 and TRBJ2-7 gives the whole variable domain DAGVTQSPTHLIKTRGQQVTLRCSPKSGHDTVSWYQQALGQGPQFIFQYYEEEERQRGNFPDRFSGHQFPNYSSELNVNALLLGDSALYLCASSLTILGKDEQYFGPGTRLTVT.

This chain connects TRBV7-2 to TRBJ2-3, with D perhaps given as TRBD1 or TRBD2 (5 bases each). There are 15 residues in the CDR3. Germline CDR1 is SGHTA and CDR2 is FQGNSA. V lost 7 bases, J lost 0 bases, and 14 bases lay in between. The CDR3 reads CASNPRGLSTDTQYF. CDR3 DNA sequence: TGTGCCAGCAACCCACGGGGCCTTAGCACAGATACGCAGTATTTT. The whole variable domain, filled in from reference TRBV7-2 and TRBJ2-3, reads GAGVSQSPSNKVTEKGKDVELRCDPISGHTALYWYRQSLGQGLEFLIYFQGNSAPDKSGLPSDRFSAERTGGSVSTLTIQRTQQEDSAVYLCASNPRGLSTDTQYFGPGTRLTVL.

This clone was recorded once. The CDR3, as DNA: TGTGCCAGCAGCTTCCTCGGGGGAACGAACACTGAAGCTTTCTTT. This encodes CASSFLGGTNTEAFF. The genes are TRBV7-2 and TRBJ1-1; weak D call: TRBD1 (5 bases). Germline CDR1 SGHTA, CDR2 FQGNSA. This CDR3 comprises 15 residues. V gave up 3 bases and J gave up 1 base, with 12 bases separating them.

This rearrangement joins TRBV29-1 to TRBJ1-2; no reliable D call. The CDR3 length is 11 residues. Deletions cut 6 bases from V and 5 bases from J, with 10 bases between. Per the germline V gene, CDR1 is SQVTM and CDR2 is ANQGSEA. CDR3 coding DNA: TGCAGCGTAAATTGGGAATATGGCTACACCTTC. Translation gives CSVNWEYGYTF.

The chain links TRBV2 to TRBJ2-7, with D hard to call. The length of the CDR3 is 12 residues. The V end was cut by 3 bases, the J end by 2 bases, with 5 bases between. In germline, CDR1 is SNHLY, CDR2 FYNNEI. CDR3 residues: CASSEAAYEQYF. Written as DNA, the CDR3 is TGTGCCAGCAGTGAGGCAGCCTACGAGCAGTACTTC. The full variable domain, with the rest looked up from reference TRBV2 and TRBJ2-7, is EPEVTQTPSHQVTQMGQEVILRCVPISNHLYFYWYRQILGQKVEFLVSFYNNEISEKSEIFDDQFSVERPDGSNFTLKIRSTKLEDSAMYFCASSEAAYEQYFGPGTRLTVT.

This clone occurred once. The rearrangement links TRBV6-5 to TRBJ2-7, with D uncertain. With 11 bases removed from V and 6 bases from J, the gap between germline ends came to 20 bases. The CDR3 sequence is 13 residues long. Germline lookup yields CDR1 MNHEY and CDR2 SVGAGI. The CDR3 DNA follows: TGTGCCTGCCAGAGAGGTCATCAAGGCGAGCAGTACTTC. Its protein product is CACQRGHQGEQYF.

This clone appeared once. The chain links TRBV5-4 to TRBJ1-1, with 7 bases lining up with TRBD1. The trim removed 0 bases at V and 0 bases at J, leaving 2 bases unmatched. This CDR3 is built from 15 residues. CDR1 and CDR2 (germline): SGHNT, YYREEE (reference sequence). This chain's CDR3 is CASSLEGGMNTEAFF. The CDR3 bases are TGTGCCAGCAGCTTGGAAGGGGGCATGAACACTGAAGCTTTCTTT.

A single count supports this clone. The V and J genes are TRBV5-6 and TRBJ2-3, with a weak D call TRBD2 (6 bases). The V end was cut by 7 bases, the J end by 10 bases, with 22 bases between. CDR3 length: 14 residues. In germline, CDR1 is SGHDT, CDR2 YYEEEE. The CDR3 bases are TGTGCCAGCCAATCCGGGACTCTGGAGTCCTCGCAGTATTTT. This gives the protein CASQSGTLESSQYF.

In its sample, this clone was seen a few times. The J gene is TRBJ1-4, the V gene TRBV15; 8 bases are a match to TRBD1. The trim removed 3 bases at V and 7 bases at J, leaving 4 bases unmatched. There are 14 residues in the CDR3. CDR1 and CDR2 from the germline V gene are LNHNV and YYDKDF (reference sequence). The CDR3 is CATSSGQGAEKLFF. The CDR3 region has the DNA TGTGCCACCAGCAGTGGACAGGGTGCTGAAAAACTGTTTTTT.

The CDR3 loop is CASRDNINYGYTF. The CDR3 bases are TGTGCCAGCAGGGACAACATAAACTATGGCTACACCTTC. This chain links TRBV27 with TRBJ1-2; maybe TRBD1 (5 bases). Trimming took 6 bases from V and 2 from J, leaving 10 bases between them. Germline V gene sequence: CDR1 MNHEY, CDR2 SMNVEV (reference sequence). The CDR3 runs 13 residues.

The chain links TRBV6-5 to TRBJ1-3; perhaps TRBD1 as D (5 bases). V lost 8 bases, J lost 1 base, and 15 bases lay in between. Germline values: CDR1 MNHEY, CDR2 SVGAGI. This CDR3 has 15 amino acids. The CDR3, as DNA: TGTGCCAGCTCCCGGCCCGGGGCTTCTGGAAACACCATATATTTT. Translation gives CASSRPGASGNTIYF.

This clone was seen only a few times. J is TRBJ1-2 and V is TRBV2; D is undetermined. The CDR3 is made up of 13 amino acids. With 0 bases removed from V and 3 bases from J, the gap between germline ends came to 5 bases. CDR1 is SNHLY and CDR2 is FYNNEI in the germline V gene. The CDR3 reads CASSEASYYGYTF. For the CDR3, the DNA is TGTGCCAGCAGTGAAGCTTCATACTATGGCTACACCTTC.

The V gene is TRBV7-9, the J gene TRBJ2-5; D is uncertain. V dropped 5 bases and J dropped 2 bases, with 12 bases sitting between them. Germline V lookup: CDR1 SEHNR, CDR2 FQNEAQ (reference sequence). This CDR3 spans 14 amino acids. CDR3 coding DNA: TGTGCCAGCAGCACGACGAGGCGGCAAGAGACCCAGTACTTC. Translated: CASSTTRRQETQYF.

Only one count was recorded for this clone. This rearrangement joins TRBV5-4 to TRBJ2-7, with D possibly TRBD1 on 6 matching bases. Germline CDR1 and CDR2: SGHNT and YYREEE (reference sequence). V lost 4 bases and J 4 bases, leaving 18 bases between the germline ends. The CDR3 loop spans 15 amino acids. The CDR3 loop is CASSPSGTRAYEQYF. DNA of the CDR3: TGTGCCAGCAGCCCATCCGGGACAAGGGCTTACGAGCAGTACTTC.

The chain employs TRBV7-9 and TRBJ2-3; D may correspond to TRBD1 or TRBD2 (5 bases each). Germline V gene data show CDR1 as SEHNR and CDR2 as FQNEAQ (reference sequence). V was pared by 7 bases and J by 0 bases, with 14 bases between. This CDR3 is 15 amino acids long. The CDR3 DNA is TGTGCCAGCAACCTGGGGTGGGGGAGCACAGATACGCAGTATTTT. It codes for CASNLGWGSTDTQYF.

This chain connects TRBV30 to TRBJ1-2; D is undetermined. The CDR3 runs 16 residues. The V gene lost 0 bases and the J gene lost 0 bases, with 14 bases spanning the gap. Germline values: CDR1 GTSNPN, CDR2 SVGIG (reference sequence). The CDR3 is CAWSVHGVIANYGYTF. The CDR3 DNA follows: TGTGCCTGGAGTGTGCACGGGGTGATAGCTAACTATGGCTACACCTTC.

The sample holds a few counts of this clone. The gene calls are TRBV11-1 and TRBJ2-5; D gene unclear. CDR1 is SGHAT, CDR2 FQDESV, per germline (reference sequence). V shed 5 bases and J shed 6 bases, with 22 bases lying between them. The CDR3 is 16 residues long. The CDR3 is CASSQDGRTVKKTQYF. CDR3 DNA sequence: TGTGCCAGCAGCCAAGACGGCCGGACCGTGAAAAAGACCCAGTACTTC.

The gene calls are TRBV6-4 and TRBJ1-6; D gene unclear. Trimming pared 5 bases from V and 9 bases from J, leaving 11 bases between. The CDR3 has 13 residues. Germline V lookup: CDR1 MRHNA, CDR2 SNTAGT. CDR3 region: CASSPSGGSPLHF. For the CDR3, the DNA is TGTGCCAGCAGTCCCAGCGGCGGTTCACCCCTCCACTTT.